Below are 26 T cell receptor beta chains sequenced from a single sample in a study of identical twins. TCRdb processed the 5' RACE reads anew with MiXCR; each CDR3 protein has one entry. The sample contains about 530,000 distinct CDR3 sequences, over 12% of which appear only once. The same sample was also used in a study of yellow fever vaccine responses in identical twins.

Sequencing was done on a sample of CD4+ T cells sorted from blood. These receptor sequences come from a woman in her late teens or twenties in good health.

The chain is built from TRBV20-1 and TRBJ2-5, with D perhaps matching TRBD1 (5 bases). Deletions cut 3 bases from V and 5 bases from J, with 10 bases between. Germline CDR1 DFQATT, CDR2 SNEGSKA (reference sequence). The CDR3 has 12 residues. The DNA of the CDR3 is TGCAGTGCTAGCGGCAGGGCGGAGACCCAGTACTTC. Amino acids: CSASGRAETQYF.

This clonotype was seen a few times. This rearrangement joins TRBV2 to TRBJ2-2, with 10 bases matching TRBD2. Germline V CDR1 and CDR2: SNHLY, FYNNEI. CDR3 length equals 14 residues. V was clipped by 8 bases and J by 3 bases; unmatched bases: 3. CDR3 loop: CASSSGSYTGELFF. Written as DNA, the CDR3 is TGTGCCAGCTCTAGCGGGAGCTACACCGGGGAGCTGTTTTTT.

This clonotype was seen more than once but under ten times. The chain carries TRBV5-1 and TRBJ2-2; no definite D call. Germline V gene lookup returns CDR1 SGHRS and CDR2 YFSETQ. The V end was cut by 2 bases, the J end by 3 bases, with 8 bases between. CDR3 length: 14 amino acids. CDR3 nucleotides: TGCGCCAGCAGCTTAATTGGGGACACCGGGGAGCTGTTTTTT. Encoded protein: CASSLIGDTGELFF.

This rearrangement joins TRBV20-1 to TRBJ1-1, with 9 bases aligning to TRBD1. This CDR3 has 17 residues. Germline V gene sequence: CDR1 DFQATT, CDR2 SNEGSKA (reference sequence). J lost 1 base, V lost 3 bases, and 12 bases had no gene match. CDR3 nucleotides: TGCAGTGCTAGGATGTATGCCGGGACAGGGCCGAACACTGAAGCTTTCTTT. Translated, it gives CSARMYAGTGPNTEAFF.

This clonotype was counted a few times. The rearrangement uses TRBV12-3 or TRBV12-4 and TRBJ2-3; TRBD2 agrees at 10 bases. The V gene end was trimmed by 1 base and the J gene end by 1 base; junction bases not matched to a gene: 8. This CDR3 has 18 residues. The chain's CDR3 is CASSLGGLAGAGTDTQYF. The DNA of the CDR3 is TGTGCCAGCAGTTTAGGAGGGCTAGCGGGAGCGGGCACAGATACGCAGTATTTT.

This clonotype was detected a few times. The rearrangement joins TRBV24-1 to TRBJ2-5; the D gene is possibly TRBD2 (6 bases). This CDR3 contains 13 residues. The germline V and J ends were trimmed by 9 bases and 3 bases, with 13 bases remaining between them. The germline CDR1 and CDR2 sequences are KGHDR and SFDVKD. CDR3 DNA sequence: TGTGCCACCCCCAAGCGGGCCGAAGAGACCCAGTACTTC. This codes for CATPKRAEETQYF.

This clonotype was seen at least ten times. V and J are TRBV29-1 and TRBJ2-1; 7 bases match TRBD2. V gave up 4 bases and J gave up 10 bases; unmatched junction bases: 7. CDR1 SQVTM and CDR2 ANQGSEA come from the germline V gene. The CDR3 extends over 12 amino acids. DNA for the CDR3: TGCAGCGTTGGGGAGCGGGATGGGGAGCAGTTCTTC. Its translation is CSVGERDGEQFF.

The chain has TRBV5-1 and TRBJ1-2; 7 nucleotides agree with TRBD1. The CDR3 runs to 14 residues. The germline V gene encodes CDR1 SGHRS and CDR2 YFSETQ. V trimming: 4 bases; J trimming: 4 bases; junction bases outside the gene matches: 7. CDR3 protein: CASSGMGQSYGYTF. The CDR3 coding sequence is TGCGCCAGCAGCGGAATGGGACAGAGCTATGGCTACACCTTC.

This chain uses TRBV7-2 with TRBJ2-7; 9 bases fit TRBD1. CDR1 and CDR2 (germline): SGHTA, FQGNSA. V lost 4 bases, J lost 4 bases, and 2 bases stayed unmatched. This CDR3 region has 13 residues. As DNA, the CDR3 is TGTGCCAGCAGCTCACAGGGGGCGTACGAGCAGTACTTC. Residues: CASSSQGAYEQYF.

This clonotype turned up a few times. The chain links TRBV20-1 to TRBJ2-2; possibly TRBD1 for D (6 bases). Between the trimmed V and J ends, which lost 3 bases and 2 bases, there was a span of 16 bases. The CDR3 runs to 16 residues. From germline, CDR1 is DFQATT and CDR2 SNEGSKA (reference sequence). The CDR3 region is CSARFHGQPNTGELFF. DNA for the CDR3: TGCAGTGCTAGGTTCCATGGACAGCCTAACACCGGGGAGCTGTTTTTT.

The chain couples TRBV7-2 to TRBJ2-4; D is perhaps TRBD1 (6 bases). The CDR3 covers 14 residues. Germline-derived CDR1 and CDR2 are SGHTA and FQGNSA. Trimming left V 5 bases short and J 8 bases short, with 16 bases between. In nucleotides, the CDR3 is TGTGCCAGCAGCGTGACAGGTTTTTCGGACATTCAGTACTTC. It translates to CASSVTGFSDIQYF.

This clonotype turned up a few times. The chain is built from TRBV12-2 and TRBJ1-1. TRBV12-2 is a recognized pseudogene. This CDR3 is 17 amino acids long. The CDR3 sequence is CASRLEAGSGVNTEAFF. CDR3 coding DNA: TGTGCAAGTCGCTTGGAAGCGGGGTCAGGCGTGAACACTGAAGCTTTCTTT.

The V gene is TRBV12-3 or TRBV12-4, the J gene TRBJ2-1; 11 positions agree with TRBD2. There are 19 residues in the CDR3. Trimming cost V 6 bases and J 4 bases; bases outside gene matches: 17. The CDR3 reads CASSPFGSGRGERYNEQFF. The CDR3 DNA reads as TGTGCCAGCAGCCCCTTCGGTAGCGGGAGGGGGGAACGGTACAATGAGCAGTTCTTC.

This clonotype was counted between two and nine times. The genes are TRBV10-3 and TRBJ1-5; 7 bases agree with TRBD1. The V gene's germline CDR1 is ENHRY and CDR2 SYGVKD. Trimming took 3 bases from V and 2 from J; bases not matched to a gene: 4. CDR3 length: 15 amino acids. CDR3 bases: TGTGCCATCAGTGAAGGGGGCGGGGGCAATCAGCCCCAGCATTTT. Encoded protein: CAISEGGGGNQPQHF.

This clonotype was seen a few times. The CDR3 loop reads CASSLVWDRPTGELFF. As DNA, the CDR3 is TGTGCCAGCAGCTTAGTGTGGGATCGTCCCACCGGGGAGCTGTTTTTT. V usage is TRBV11-2 and J usage is TRBJ2-2, with no clear D. The CDR3 runs 16 residues. The V end lost 1 base, the J end lost 4 bases, and 13 bases lay between the germline ends. The germline V gene has CDR1 SGHAT and CDR2 FQNNGV.

J is TRBJ1-2 and V is TRBV7-9, with D uncertain. Per germline, CDR1 SEHNR and CDR2 FQNEAQ (reference sequence). This CDR3 has 13 amino acids. Trimming removed 7 bases at V and 0 bases at J, with 9 bases between. CDR3 residues: CASTQLANYGYTF. The CDR3 region has the DNA TGTGCCAGCACCCAACTTGCTAACTATGGCTACACCTTC.

This clonotype was observed a handful of times. The rearrangement uses TRBV29-1 and TRBJ1-1; 9 bases align to TRBD1. Germline CDR1 and CDR2: SQVTM and ANQGSEA. This CDR3 contains 12 residues. V lost 4 bases to trimming and J lost 11 bases; unmatched junction nucleotides: 8. The CDR3 here is CSVVMGQGRAFF. In DNA form, the CDR3 reads TGCAGCGTTGTAATGGGACAGGGCAGGGCTTTCTTT.

This clonotype was picked up a small number of times. The V and J genes are TRBV5-1 and TRBJ1-5, with D unclear. The germline V gene encodes CDR1 SGHRS and CDR2 YFSETQ. The CDR3 has 14 amino acids. Trimming shortened V by 0 bases and J by 6 bases, and 10 bases separated the two germline ends. CDR3 coding DNA: TGCGCCAGCAGCTTGGACGGTCTTCGTCAGCCCCAGCATTTT. This codes for CASSLDGLRQPQHF.

V is TRBV2 and J is TRBJ2-1, with TRBD1 as a possible D gene (5 bases). Trimming took 3 bases from V and 0 from J, leaving 12 bases between them. The CDR3 loop spans 16 amino acids. Germline CDR1 reads SNHLY; CDR2 reads FYNNEI. The CDR3 coding sequence is TGTGCCAGCAGTGAGAGCTTGGACACCTCCTACAATGAGCAGTTCTTC. The encoded protein is CASSESLDTSYNEQFF. The full variable domain, completed using reference TRBV2 and TRBJ2-1, is EPEVTQTPSHQVTQMGQEVILRCVPISNHLYFYWYRQILGQKVEFLVSFYNNEISEKSEIFDDQFSVERPDGSNFTLKIRSTKLEDSAMYFCASSESLDTSYNEQFFGPGTRLTVL.

This chain joins TRBV2 and TRBJ2-7; perhaps TRBD2 as D (6 bases). The CDR3 has 14 amino acids. Trimming removed 0 bases at V and 9 bases at J, with 15 bases between. Germline assignment: CDR1 SNHLY and CDR2 FYNNEI. The CDR3 spells CASSEAGTPSRQYV. CDR3 DNA: TGTGCCAGCAGTGAAGCGGGGACTCCTTCCCGGCAGTACGTC.

This clonotype was observed a handful of times. The chain is built from TRBV3-1 and TRBJ2-3, with 7 positions matching TRBD2. J lost 3 bases, V lost 4 bases, and 10 bases had no gene match. This CDR3 contains 16 residues. Germline CDR1 reads LGHDT; CDR2 reads YNNKEL (reference sequence). For the CDR3, the DNA is TGTGCCAGCAGCCCGACTCCCAGACTAGCAACAGATACGCAGTATTTT. It is translated as CASSPTPRLATDTQYF.

This clonotype came up a few times. The chain recombines TRBV2 with TRBJ2-7, with 8 positions matching TRBD2. Germline loops: CDR1 SNHLY, CDR2 FYNNEI. CDR3 length: 15 residues. The junction had 8 bases not matched to a gene; V was cut back by 4 bases and J by 3 bases. The chain's CDR3 is CASSGGLSGNYEQYF. CDR3 nucleotides: TGTGCCAGCAGTGGAGGGCTTAGCGGGAACTACGAGCAGTACTTC. The variable domain in full, completed from reference TRBV2 and TRBJ2-7, reads EPEVTQTPSHQVTQMGQEVILRCVPISNHLYFYWYRQILGQKVEFLVSFYNNEISEKSEIFDDQFSVERPDGSNFTLKIRSTKLEDSAMYFCASSGGLSGNYEQYFGPGTRLTVT.

This clonotype was recorded a few times. CDR3 protein: CSANKPSGNTDTQYF. The CDR3 DNA sequence: TGCAGTGCTAACAAGCCTAGCGGAAACACAGATACGCAGTATTTT. The chain links TRBV20-1 to TRBJ2-3; 7 nucleotides align to TRBD2. Germline values: CDR1 DFQATT, CDR2 SNEGSKA (reference sequence). CDR3 length equals 15 residues. J gave up 2 bases and V 4 bases, and 9 bases lay outside the gene matches.

This clonotype has more than one count but fewer than ten. V is TRBV5-1 and J is TRBJ2-1; D call uncertain. Looked up from germline, CDR1 is SGHRS and CDR2 is YFSETQ. The CDR3 contains 13 residues. The V and J ends lost 0 bases and 7 bases respectively, with 8 bases between them. The CDR3 spells CASSLADPNEQFF. In DNA form, the CDR3 reads TGCGCCAGCAGCTTGGCAGACCCGAATGAGCAGTTCTTC.

This clonotype was picked up a small number of times. V gene TRBV5-1 combines with J gene TRBJ2-2, with a possible D match to TRBD1 (7 bases). V was pared by 4 bases and J by 3 bases, with 19 bases between. Per germline, CDR1 SGHRS and CDR2 YFSETQ. The CDR3 consists of 17 residues. The chain's CDR3 is CASSPGVGQDYTGELFF. The CDR3 DNA sequence: TGCGCCAGCAGCCCGGGGGTCGGACAGGATTACACCGGGGAGCTGTTTTTT.

This clonotype was counted between two and nine times. The rearrangement links TRBV20-1 to TRBJ1-2; weak D call: TRBD1 (6 bases). Looked up from germline, CDR1 is DFQATT and CDR2 is SNEGSKA (reference sequence). Trimming took 4 bases from V and 13 from J, leaving 16 bases between them. The CDR3 sequence is 11 residues long. This CDR3 is CSANPGVSPTF. As DNA, the CDR3 is TGCAGTGCTAACCCAGGGGTCTCCCCCACCTTC.